This TCR beta chain was recorded in a study of T cell repertoires in aging, cancer and after chemotherapy (dated 2019 in TCRdb). Study-level background: Donors were distributed across six age groups ranging from 30 or younger to 70 or older, with at least three individuals included per group. To examine immunoaging and T cell reconstitution after chemotherapy, the study profiled TCR beta repertoires in peripheral blood from healthy donors and cancer patients. In the solid tumor group, the paired samples taken before and after chemotherapy came from brain tumor (glioblastoma) patients given temozolomide-based therapy. Alongside around 98 healthy donors serving as a reference group, the cohort included 200 to 250 cancer patients, of whom 94 had hematological cancers and 110 to 140 had solid cancers. The complete dataset included about 8.8 million TCR reads.

The CDR3 covers 17 residues, taking in both the cysteine and the phenylalanine. The DNA shown is the 51-base CDR3, in frame from base 1. V is cut back by 7 bases and J by 0 bases, with 12 bases in the junction unmatched. The germline V gene sets CDR1 to SGHTA and CDR2 to FQGNSA. Using a mixed TRB-A/B primer pool, multiplex touch-down PCR amplified rearranged TRB sequences covering the V, D and J segments. Illumina adapters and sample indices were attached to the amplicons through two consecutive PCR reactions run with Phusion HS II polymerase. After gel purification with the NucleoSpin Gel and PCR Clean-up kit, the amplicons were checked using Qubit and an Agilent 2100 Bioanalyzer. Sequencing of the libraries was done on an Illumina MiSeq with paired-end, single-indexed 600-cycle runs. Regarding the original processing steps: Processing of the TRB sequences was carried out with MiXCR versions 2.12 and 3.0.5. A clone was defined as each unique CDR3 nucleotide sequence, and only productive sequences supported by at least two reads were kept. Shannon diversity, evenness, clonality (one minus evenness), and alpha-parameterized diversity profiles from alpha 0 to 5 were included as repertoire metrics. The IGoR algorithm was used to calculate generation probabilities for clones in the paired samples taken before and after chemotherapy. The public reads were reanalyzed by TCRdb: fastp trimming at Q25, MiXCR alignment, in-frame beta chains only. Rows are unified per CDR3 protein, each entry keeping the most common DNA and genes. The V and J calls and clone size are TCRdb's, not the authors'. The sample table shows just over 1,000 distinct CDR3 sequences, and roughly 29% are seen once. Clones ranked in the top ten supply roughly a fifth of the sample.

Broader findings and caveats from the paper: In both cancer cohorts, median generation probability rose over the chemotherapy interval, which suggests that the repertoire was reconstituted through rebound thymic output. In healthy donors, the decline in TCR diversity with age was mainly due to loss of richness, whereas in cancer patients loss of evenness also played a role. Compared with age-matched healthy donors, untreated patients with hematological or solid cancers had significantly lower TCR diversity and higher clonality in blood. According to the authors, the repertoire data do not allow conclusions to be drawn about immunological memory after chemotherapy.

This clonotype was counted only a few times. Its recognized antigen is unknown. One base away there is no much larger clone; base qualities are not given. Instead of sorted cells or RNA, genomic DNA extracted from peripheral blood served as the source for amplifying TCR beta rearrangements. This receptor was identified in a human donor with a solid tumor. This receptor chain uses TRBV7-2 and TRBJ1-2, with 9 central nucleotides matching TRBD1. The specimen sequenced was blood. The sequenced DNA: TGTGCCAGCAACAACTTTGGACAGGGGAGGGCTAACTATGGCTACACCTTC. Its translation reads: CASNNFGQGRANYGYTF.